The next 8 T cell receptor beta chains were all read from a single sample in a study of regulatory T cells in long-lasting Graves disease. In building TCR beta libraries, iRepertoire HTBI primers were used together with Arm-PCR of CDR3 regions. TCRdb re-analysed the multiplex PCR reads in MiXCR, keeping a single row per CDR3 protein. The table has fewer than 450,000 distinct CDR3 sequences, 15% seen once; the top ten hold about 8%. As to time point: newly diagnosed GD, antithyroid drugs for less than 3 months. RNA extracted from PBMCs served as the sequencing template. Separately, the same data were catalogued under a study of T cells in Graves' hyperthyroidism and ophthalmopathy.

The specimen was peripheral blood mononuclear cells (PBMCs), collected at new diagnosis, from a patient treated with antithyroid drugs. These TCRs come from a woman aged 40 to 50 with Graves disease.

This clonotype was counted many times. V usage is TRBV6-2 or TRBV6-3 and J usage is TRBJ2-7; 13 bases map to TRBD2. This CDR3 is 14 amino acids long. V dropped 4 bases and J dropped 6; count of bases not matched to a gene: 3. Germline assignment: CDR1 MNHEY and CDR2 SVGEGT. This CDR3 reads CASSWTSGSIEQYF. In DNA, the CDR3 is TGTGCCAGCAGTTGGACTAGCGGGAGTATCGAGCAGTACTTC.

This clonotype appeared many times. The CDR3 reads CASKESSGSHYEQYF. CDR3 DNA: TGTGCCAGCAAGGAGTCTAGCGGGAGTCATTACGAGCAGTACTTC. This chain joins TRBV27 and TRBJ2-7, with 10 bases lining up with TRBD2. V trimming: 7 bases; J trimming: 4 bases; junction bases outside the gene matches: 10. The CDR3 is 15 residues long. From germline, CDR1 is MNHEY and CDR2 SMNVEV (reference sequence).

The V and J genes are TRBV7-3 and TRBJ2-5; D possibly corresponds to TRBD1 (5 bases). V was shortened by 3 bases and J by 4 bases, with 9 bases between the two germline ends. Germline V CDR1 and CDR2: SGHTA, FQGTGA. This CDR3 is 13 amino acids long. In nucleotides, the CDR3 is TGTGCCAGCAGCTTGACAGTGGGAGAGACCCAGTACTTC. Encoded protein: CASSLTVGETQYF.

This clonotype was observed a handful of times. This sequence joins TRBV5-5 and TRBJ2-3, with D possibly being TRBD2 (6 bases). The V gene lost 0 bases and the J gene lost 3 bases, with 11 bases spanning the gap. Germline V lookup: CDR1 SGHKS, CDR2 YYEKEE (reference sequence). The CDR3 has 15 amino acids. In DNA, the CDR3 is TGTGCCAGCAGCTTGGTTCCTAGCGCGACAGATACGCAGTATTTT. Protein sequence: CASSLVPSATDTQYF. The variable domain in full, with the rest retrieved from reference TRBV5-5 and TRBJ2-3, is DAGVTQSPTHLIKTRGQQVTLRCSPISGHKSVSWYQQVLGQGPQFIFQYYEKEERGRGNFPDRFSARQFPNYSSELNVNALLLGDSALYLCASSLVPSATDTQYFGPGTRLTVL.

Remarks on this clonotype: A far larger clone is a single base away, which makes a read error likely. The V call is TRBV11-3, the J call TRBJ2-1; D may be TRBD1 or TRBD2 (5 bases each). Per the germline V gene, CDR1 is SGHNT and CDR2 is YENEEA. The V end was cut by 1 base, the J end by 6 bases, with 16 bases between. This CDR3 comprises 16 residues. This chain's CDR3 is CASSLVPGPWGNEQFF. The CDR3 bases are TGTGCCAGCAGCTTAGTTCCGGGACCTTGGGGCAATGAGCAGTTCTTC.

In regard to this clonotype: A read error is possible here, since a much larger clone lies one base away. This sequence joins TRBV19 and TRBJ1-5, with D perhaps TRBD1 (5 bases). Germline values: CDR1 LNHDA, CDR2 SQIVND (reference sequence). This CDR3 is 15 amino acids long. V was trimmed by 7 bases and J by 5 bases, leaving 18 bases between them. The CDR3 coding sequence is TGTGCCAGTAAGCTCAATGGTGGGGGTTATCAGCCCCAGCATTTT. It specifies CASKLNGGGYQPQHF.

This clonotype was seen many times. The CDR3 is CASYAGTLNNSPLHF. CDR3 sequence (DNA): TGTGCCAGCTACGCCGGGACACTGAATAATTCACCCCTCCACTTT. The chain couples TRBV2 to TRBJ1-6; D may be TRBD1 (6 bases). Trimming took off 8 bases at V and 5 bases at J, with 16 bases between the two ends. The CDR3 spans 15 residues. The germline V gene has CDR1 SNHLY and CDR2 FYNNEI.

The chain uses TRBV19 and TRBJ2-7, with D possibly matching TRBD1 (7 bases). V lost 7 bases and J lost 0, with 13 bases in between. CDR1 and CDR2 from the germline V gene are LNHDA and SQIVND (reference sequence). CDR3 length equals 14 residues. CDR3 protein: CASKQGGDSYEQYF. CDR3 bases: TGTGCCAGTAAGCAGGGGGGCGACTCCTACGAGCAGTACTTC.